This T cell receptor beta chain was sequenced for a study of PD-L1 blockade in urothelial cancer. Study as a whole: Between 0 and 3 chemotherapy regimens preceded treatment for each patient. Per blood sample, T cells had a median of 141,255.

Clones were sequenced by immunoSEQ multiplex PCR, and TCRdb holds only the in-frame ones, with some missing. The sample comprises some 41,000 clones, 83% of which are singletons, and about 15% rests with the top ten. Time point: peripheral blood 6 weeks after treatment start. Each patient gave between 1 and 8 samples, pretreatment and on-treatment. V lost 8 bases, J lost 7 bases, and 9 bases lay in between. Germline CDR1 and CDR2: SNHLY and FYNNEI. The CDR3 runs to 11 residues. The sample here was PBMCs, taken around atezolizumab (anti-PD-L1) treatment. The TCR sequence derives from a man aged 55 to 70 with urothelial cancer. V usage is TRBV2 and J usage is TRBJ2-1; D gene uncertain. The CDR3 reads CASAARNEQFF. The CDR3 DNA is TGTGCCAGCGCCGCTAGAAATGAGCAGTTCTTC.